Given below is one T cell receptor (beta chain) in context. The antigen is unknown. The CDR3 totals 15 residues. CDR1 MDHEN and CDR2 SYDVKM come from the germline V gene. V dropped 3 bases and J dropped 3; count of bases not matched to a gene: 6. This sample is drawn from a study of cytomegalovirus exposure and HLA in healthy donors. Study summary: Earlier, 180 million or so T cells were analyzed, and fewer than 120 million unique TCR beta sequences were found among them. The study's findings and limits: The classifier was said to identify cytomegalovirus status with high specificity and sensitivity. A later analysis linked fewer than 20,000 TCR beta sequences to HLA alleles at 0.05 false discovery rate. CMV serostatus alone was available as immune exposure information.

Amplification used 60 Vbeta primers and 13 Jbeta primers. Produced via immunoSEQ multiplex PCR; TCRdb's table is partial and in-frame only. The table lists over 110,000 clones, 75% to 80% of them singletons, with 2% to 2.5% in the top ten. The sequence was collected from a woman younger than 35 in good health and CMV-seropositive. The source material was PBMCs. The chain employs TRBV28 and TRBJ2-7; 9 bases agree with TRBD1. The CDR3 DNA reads TGTGCCAGCAGTTTCGCCGGGACAGGGCTCTACGAGCAGTACTTC. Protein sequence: CASSFAGTGLYEQYF.